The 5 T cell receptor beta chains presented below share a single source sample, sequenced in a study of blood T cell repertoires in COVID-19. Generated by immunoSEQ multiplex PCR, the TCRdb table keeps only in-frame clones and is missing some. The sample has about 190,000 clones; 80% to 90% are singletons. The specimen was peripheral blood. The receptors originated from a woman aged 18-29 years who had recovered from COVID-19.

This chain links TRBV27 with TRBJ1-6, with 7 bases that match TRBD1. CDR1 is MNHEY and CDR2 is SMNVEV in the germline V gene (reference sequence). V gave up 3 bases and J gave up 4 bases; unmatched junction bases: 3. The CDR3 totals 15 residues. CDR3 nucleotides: TGTGCCAGCAGTTTCTTGGGACAGTATAATTCACCCCTCCACTTT. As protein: CASSFLGQYNSPLHF.

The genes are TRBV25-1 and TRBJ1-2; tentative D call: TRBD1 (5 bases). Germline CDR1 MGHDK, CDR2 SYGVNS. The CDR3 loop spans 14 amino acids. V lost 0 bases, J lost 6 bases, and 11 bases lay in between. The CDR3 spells CASSEYQGLNGYTF. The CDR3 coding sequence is TGTGCCAGCAGTGAATATCAGGGATTGAATGGCTACACCTTC.

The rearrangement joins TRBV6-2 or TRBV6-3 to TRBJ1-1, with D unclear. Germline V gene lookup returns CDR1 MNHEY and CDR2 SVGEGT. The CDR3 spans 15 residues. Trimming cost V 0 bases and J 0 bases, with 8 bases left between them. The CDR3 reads CASSYSSLVNTEAFF. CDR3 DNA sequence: TGTGCCAGCAGTTACTCGAGTTTGGTGAACACTGAAGCTTTCTTT.

The CDR3 nucleotides read TGTGCCACCCGTTTGACAGGGAATCAGCCCCAGCATTTT. This encodes CATRLTGNQPQHF. The chain has TRBV19 and TRBJ1-5; TRBD1 matches at 7 bases. The V and J ends lost 10 bases and 4 bases, in that order; junction bases with no gene match: 7. Germline loops: CDR1 LNHDA, CDR2 SQIVND (reference sequence). The CDR3 extends over 13 amino acids.

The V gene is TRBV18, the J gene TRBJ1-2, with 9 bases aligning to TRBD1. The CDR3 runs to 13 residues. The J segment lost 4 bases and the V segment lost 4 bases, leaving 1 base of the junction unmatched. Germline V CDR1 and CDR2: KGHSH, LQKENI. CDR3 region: CASSQGQGYGYTF. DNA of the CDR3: TGTGCCAGCTCACAGGGACAGGGCTATGGCTACACCTTC.